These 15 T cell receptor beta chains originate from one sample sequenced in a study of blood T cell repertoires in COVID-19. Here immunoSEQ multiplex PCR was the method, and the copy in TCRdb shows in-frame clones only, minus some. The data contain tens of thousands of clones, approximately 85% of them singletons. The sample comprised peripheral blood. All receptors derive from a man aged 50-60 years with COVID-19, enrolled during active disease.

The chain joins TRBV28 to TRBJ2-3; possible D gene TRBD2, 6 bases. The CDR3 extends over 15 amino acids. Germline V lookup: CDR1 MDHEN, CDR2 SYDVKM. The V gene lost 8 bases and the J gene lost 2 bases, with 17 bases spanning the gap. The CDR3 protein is CASPPAGGITDTQYF. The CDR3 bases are TGTGCCAGCCCCCCGGCGGGCGGGATCACAGATACGCAGTATTTT.

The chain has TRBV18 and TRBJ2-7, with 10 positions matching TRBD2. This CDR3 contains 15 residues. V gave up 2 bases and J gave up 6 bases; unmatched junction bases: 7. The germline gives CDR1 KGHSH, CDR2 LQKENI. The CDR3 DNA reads TGTGCCAGCTCACCAGTGGGACTAGCGAAAGGCGAGCAGTACTTC. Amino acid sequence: CASSPVGLAKGEQYF.

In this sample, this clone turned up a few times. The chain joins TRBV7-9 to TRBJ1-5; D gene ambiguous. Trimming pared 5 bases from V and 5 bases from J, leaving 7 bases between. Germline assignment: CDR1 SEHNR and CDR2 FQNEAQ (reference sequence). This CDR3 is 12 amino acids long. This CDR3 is CASSQQDQPQHF. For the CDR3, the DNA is TGTGCCAGCAGCCAGCAGGATCAGCCCCAGCATTTT.

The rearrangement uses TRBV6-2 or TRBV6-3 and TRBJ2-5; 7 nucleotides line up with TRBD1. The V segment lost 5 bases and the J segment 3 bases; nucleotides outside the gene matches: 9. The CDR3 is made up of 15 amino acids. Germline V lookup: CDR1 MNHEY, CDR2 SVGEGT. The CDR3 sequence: CASSPGTAFEETQYF. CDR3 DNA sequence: TGTGCCAGCAGTCCCGGGACAGCCTTTGAAGAGACCCAGTACTTC.

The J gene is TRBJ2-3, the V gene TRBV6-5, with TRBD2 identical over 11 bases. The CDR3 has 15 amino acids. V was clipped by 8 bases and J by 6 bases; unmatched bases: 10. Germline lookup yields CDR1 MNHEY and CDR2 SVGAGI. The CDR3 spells CASGSASGRIDTQYF. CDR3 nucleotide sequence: TGTGCCAGCGGATCCGCTAGCGGGAGGATTGATACGCAGTATTTT.

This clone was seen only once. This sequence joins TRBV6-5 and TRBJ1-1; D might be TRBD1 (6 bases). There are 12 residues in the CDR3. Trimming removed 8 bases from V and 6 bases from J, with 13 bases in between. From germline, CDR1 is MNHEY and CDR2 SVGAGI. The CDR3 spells CASLRPGAEAFF. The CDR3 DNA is TGTGCCAGCCTCAGGCCAGGGGCTGAAGCTTTCTTT.

CDR3 residues: CASTVTVSDGYTF. In nucleotides, the CDR3 is TGTGCCAGCACTGTGACAGTATCGGATGGCTACACCTTC. The chain is built from TRBV6-6 and TRBJ1-2, with D possibly being TRBD1 (5 bases). The germline gives CDR1 MNHNY, CDR2 SVGAGI (reference sequence). CDR3 length equals 13 residues. V lost 7 bases and J lost 6, with 15 bases in between.

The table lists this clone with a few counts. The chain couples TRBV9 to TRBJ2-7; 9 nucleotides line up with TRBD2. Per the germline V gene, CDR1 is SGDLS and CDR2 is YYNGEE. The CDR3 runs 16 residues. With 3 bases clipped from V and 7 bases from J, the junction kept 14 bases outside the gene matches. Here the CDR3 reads CASSAAGSGRLGEQYF. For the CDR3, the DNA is TGTGCCAGCAGCGCGGCGGGTAGCGGGAGATTGGGGGAGCAGTACTTC.

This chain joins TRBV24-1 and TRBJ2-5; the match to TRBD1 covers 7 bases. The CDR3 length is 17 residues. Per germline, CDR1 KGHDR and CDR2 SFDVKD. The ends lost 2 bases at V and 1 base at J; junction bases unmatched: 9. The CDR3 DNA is TGTGCCACCAGTGATTGGGGCGTCAGGGGGTCCCAAGAGACCCAGTACTTC. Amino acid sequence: CATSDWGVRGSQETQYF.

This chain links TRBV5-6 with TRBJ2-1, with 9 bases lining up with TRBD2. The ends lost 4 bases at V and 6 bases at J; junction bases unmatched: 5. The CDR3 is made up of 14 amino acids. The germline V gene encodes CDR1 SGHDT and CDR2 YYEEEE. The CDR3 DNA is TGTGCCAGCAGCAGAAGACTAGCGGCCAATGAGCAGTTCTTC. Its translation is CASSRRLAANEQFF.

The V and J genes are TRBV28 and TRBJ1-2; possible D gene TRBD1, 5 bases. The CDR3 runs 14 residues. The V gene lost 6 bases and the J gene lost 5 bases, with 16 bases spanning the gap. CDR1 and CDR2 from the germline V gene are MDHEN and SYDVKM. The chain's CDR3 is CASRAGGVRYGYTF. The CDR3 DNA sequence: TGTGCCAGCAGAGCAGGAGGGGTACGATATGGCTACACCTTC.

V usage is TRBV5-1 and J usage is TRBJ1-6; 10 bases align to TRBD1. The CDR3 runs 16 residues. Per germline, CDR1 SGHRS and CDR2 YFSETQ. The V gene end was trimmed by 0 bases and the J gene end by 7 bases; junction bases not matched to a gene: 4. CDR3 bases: TGCGCCAGCAGCTTGGGACCGGGACAGGGGAATTCACCCCTCCACTTT. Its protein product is CASSLGPGQGNSPLHF.

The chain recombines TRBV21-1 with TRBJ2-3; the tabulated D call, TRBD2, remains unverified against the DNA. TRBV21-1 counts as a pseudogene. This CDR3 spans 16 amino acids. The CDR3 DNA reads TGTGCCAGCAGCAAGCTAGCGGGAGGGCGCGCAGATACGCAGTATTTT. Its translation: CASSKLAGGRADTQYF.

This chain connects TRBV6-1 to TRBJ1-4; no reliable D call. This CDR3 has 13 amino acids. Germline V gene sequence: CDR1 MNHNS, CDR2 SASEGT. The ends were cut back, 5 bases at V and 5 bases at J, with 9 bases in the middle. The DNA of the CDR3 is TGTGCCAGCAGTCCCCGGGTGAATGAAAAACTGTTTTTT. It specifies CASSPRVNEKLFF.

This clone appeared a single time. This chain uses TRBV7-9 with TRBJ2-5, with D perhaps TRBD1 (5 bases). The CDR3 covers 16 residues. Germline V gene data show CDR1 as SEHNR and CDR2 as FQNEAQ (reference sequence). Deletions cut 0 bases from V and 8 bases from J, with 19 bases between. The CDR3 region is CASSLAAGLQEGTQYF. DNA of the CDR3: TGTGCCAGCAGCTTAGCGGCAGGGTTACAAGAAGGAACCCAGTACTTC.